One sample yielded the 10 T cell receptor beta chains listed below, sequenced in a study of cytomegalovirus exposure and HLA in healthy donors. TCRdb's copy holds only in-frame clones and misses some; the assay was immunoSEQ multiplex PCR. The data show 150,000 or so clones, around 87% seen once. Material: PBMCs. Receptors were obtained from a woman in her 30s in good health and CMV-seronegative.

The V gene is TRBV14, the J gene TRBJ2-7; TRBD2 matches 13 bases. The CDR3 runs 16 residues. CDR1 and CDR2 (germline): SGHDN, FVKESK. Trimming took 1 base from V and 1 from J; bases not matched to a gene: 1. The chain's CDR3 is CASSQVTSGGSYEQYF. The CDR3 bases are TGTGCCAGCAGCCAAGTGACTAGCGGGGGGTCCTACGAGCAGTACTTC.

The chain combines TRBV19 with TRBJ2-1; 7 nucleotides line up with TRBD1. The CDR3 has 14 amino acids. Trimming cost V 4 bases and J 6 bases; bases outside gene matches: 6. Germline CDR1 reads LNHDA; CDR2 reads SQIVND (reference sequence). The CDR3 spells CASSTTRTGNEQFF. DNA of the CDR3: TGTGCCAGTAGTACAACTAGGACAGGCAATGAGCAGTTCTTC.

The chain couples TRBV5-1 to TRBJ2-3, with 12 bases lining up with TRBD2. V lost 6 bases to trimming and J lost 4 bases; unmatched junction nucleotides: 3. Looked up from germline, CDR1 is SGHRS and CDR2 is YFSETQ. CDR3 size: 14 residues. The CDR3 nucleotides are TGCGCCAGCAATCTAGCGGGGGGGTCAGATACGCAGTATTTT. Its protein is CASNLAGGSDTQYF.

The rearrangement uses TRBV13 and TRBJ2-3; D perhaps matches TRBD2 (6 bases). Trimming took 3 bases from V and 5 from J, leaving 12 bases between them. Germline CDR1 PRHDT, CDR2 FYEKMQ (reference sequence). This CDR3 has 14 amino acids. The CDR3 reads CASSFMGGVDTQYF. CDR3 DNA sequence: TGTGCCAGCAGCTTCATGGGGGGAGTAGATACGCAGTATTTT.

This chain joins TRBV5-1 and TRBJ1-2; D is perhaps TRBD1 (5 bases). Germline CDR1 reads SGHRS; CDR2 reads YFSETQ. This CDR3 is built from 14 residues. Trimming removed 4 bases at V and 4 bases at J, with 14 bases between. The CDR3 sequence is CASSTFDSPYGYTF. The CDR3, as DNA: TGCGCCAGCAGCACCTTCGACAGCCCCTATGGCTACACCTTC.

This clone was picked up a small number of times. The chain links TRBV14 to TRBJ1-1, with D hard to call. This CDR3 spans 13 amino acids. The germline V gene encodes CDR1 SGHDN and CDR2 FVKESK. The V and J ends lost 6 bases and 1 base respectively, with 9 bases between them. The CDR3 coding sequence is TGTGCCAGCAGGAGGGAGGGGAACACTGAAGCTTTCTTT. Translating it yields CASRREGNTEAFF. Full variable domain (missing parts from reference TRBV14 and TRBJ1-1): EAGVTQFPSHSVIEKGQTVTLRCDPISGHDNLYWYRRVMGKEIKFLLHFVKESKQDESGMPNNRFLAERTGGTYSTLKVQPAELEDSGVYFCASRREGNTEAFFGQGTRLTVV.

The V and J genes are TRBV10-3 and TRBJ2-1; D might be TRBD2 (6 bases). V lost 4 bases and J 1 base, leaving 8 bases between the germline ends. The CDR3 extends over 14 amino acids. Germline V CDR1 and CDR2: ENHRY, SYGVKD. In DNA, the CDR3 is TGTGCCATCAGTGGGAGGGGATCCTACAATGAGCAGTTCTTC. This sequence encodes CAISGRGSYNEQFF.

The chain couples TRBV25-1 to TRBJ2-1; no clear D gene. V was clipped by 6 bases and J by 6 bases, with 18 bases between them. Germline CDR1 reads MGHDK; CDR2 reads SYGVNS. The CDR3 is made up of 15 amino acids. The CDR3 DNA sequence: TGTGCCAGCAGCAAGAGCCCGTACTTGCTCAATGAGCAGTTCTTC. Its translation is CASSKSPYLLNEQFF.

The chain is built from TRBV9 and TRBJ1-3; D gene ambiguous. Germline V gene sequence: CDR1 SGDLS, CDR2 YYNGEE. Trimming cost V 4 bases and J 3 bases, with 14 bases left between them. The CDR3 has 15 amino acids. The CDR3 is CASSSKTAYGNTIYF. CDR3 DNA sequence: TGTGCCAGCAGCTCGAAAACAGCTTATGGAAACACCATATATTTT.

The chain links TRBV19 to TRBJ1-2; 11 bases are shared with TRBD1. The ends lost 5 bases at V and 2 bases at J; junction bases unmatched: 1. Germline V gene data show CDR1 as LNHDA and CDR2 as SQIVND (reference sequence). The CDR3 covers 14 residues. The CDR3 nucleotides are TGTGCCAGTAGTGGACAGGGGGCGAACTATGGCTACACCTTC. Translation gives CASSGQGANYGYTF.